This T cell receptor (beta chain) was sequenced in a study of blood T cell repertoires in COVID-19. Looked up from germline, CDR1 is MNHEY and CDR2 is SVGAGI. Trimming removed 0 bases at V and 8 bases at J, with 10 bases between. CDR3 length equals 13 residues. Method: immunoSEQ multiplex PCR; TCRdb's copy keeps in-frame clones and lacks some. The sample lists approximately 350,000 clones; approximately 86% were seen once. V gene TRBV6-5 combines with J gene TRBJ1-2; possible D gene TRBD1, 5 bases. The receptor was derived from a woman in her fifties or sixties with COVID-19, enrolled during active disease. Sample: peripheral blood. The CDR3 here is CASSYSGVRGYTF. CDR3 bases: TGTGCCAGCAGTTACTCAGGGGTCAGGGGCTACACCTTC.